The present T cell receptor (beta chain) was sequenced within a study of cytomegalovirus exposure and HLA in healthy donors. Concerning this clone itself: The antigen remains undetermined.

V shed 6 bases and J 4 bases; nucleotides not matched to a gene: 10. Germline V lookup: CDR1 SGHRS, CDR2 YFSETQ. The CDR3 sequence is 16 residues long. The PCR made use of 60 Vbeta and 13 Jbeta primers. Sequenced by immunoSEQ multiplex PCR; TCRdb stores in-frame clones only, minus some. The sample yields roughly 190,000 clones, around a tenth seen once. Notes on the study in general: The productive fraction for most TCR beta V segments was about 87% or about 30% in an earlier analysis. A later analysis showed HLA-associated TCR beta chains outstripping equally common others in clonal expansion. Approximately 18,000 TCR beta sequences were associated with HLA alleles at 0.05 false discovery rate in a later analysis. The study assumed roughly uniform donor sequencing depth for presence/absence analyses.

The sequence came from a woman under 40 in good health and CMV-seropositive. V gene TRBV5-1 combines with J gene TRBJ2-3; 11 positions match TRBD2. Sequencing used PBMCs. In nucleotides, the CDR3 is TGCGCCAGCACCTTAACTAGCGGGAGAGGTGCAGATACGCAGTATTTT. Protein: CASTLTSGRGADTQYF.